Reported below is one T cell receptor (beta chain). The antigen is unknown. Germline CDR1 reads KGHDR; CDR2 reads SFDVKD. CDR3 length equals 18 residues. Trimming took off 0 bases at V and 3 bases at J, with 19 bases between the two ends. The data were obtained in a study of vaccination and CD4 T cells after COVID-19. Study at large: The convalescents, six males and four females, included two who were Hispanic. Overall study results and limits: Within convalescent individuals, 304 out of 307 vaccine-specific clones proved to be spike mono-reactive.

The Oncomine TCR Beta short-read assay was applied to DNA of cultured CD4+ T cells. TCRdb analysed the PCR reads with MiXCR anew, one entry per CDR3 protein. The sample records some 13,000 distinct CDR3 sequences, around 40% being singletons. The sample's treatment: approximately 11-day PBMC culture with coronavirus spike peptide pools or control peptides (ViraFEST assay). The genes are TRBV24-1 and TRBJ1-1; D is possibly TRBD1 (5 bases). The source is a human donor who had recovered from COVID-19. Sequenced material: CD4+ T cells from blood, cultured in vitro. CDR3 in DNA: TGTGCCACCAGTGATTTGCCCCCGGGACCTATGACGGACACTGAAGCTTTCTTT. Translated: CATSDLPPGPMTDTEAFF.